The following is a T cell receptor (beta chain) sequence with its context. The antigen remains unidentified. This record belongs to a study of cytomegalovirus exposure and HLA in healthy donors. General study points: Several of the most significant clusters appeared, in a later analysis, to be linked to common viral pathogens. Researchers reported that three CMV-associated chains were confirmed in vitro as CMV antigen-specific. Overall, roughly 160 TCR beta chains were annotated as cytomegalovirus-associated.

All donors participated as healthy donors of bone marrow. The PCR ran on 60 Vbeta and 13 Jbeta primers. The method was immunoSEQ multiplex PCR; TCRdb's version includes in-frame clones alone and lacks a portion of them. This table has some 35,000 clones, 53% appearing once. The sequenced material came from PBMCs. The sequence derives from a woman aged 40-49 years in good health and CMV-seropositive.

CDR3 in amino acids: CACEGVVKNIQYF. The CDR3 coding sequence is TGTGCCTGCGAGGGGGTTGTCAAAAACATTCAGTACTTC. The V and J genes are TRBV30 and TRBJ2-4, with D tentatively TRBD1 (6 bases). This CDR3 is 13 amino acids long. CDR1 GTSNPN and CDR2 SVGIG come from the germline V gene (reference sequence). Trimming pared 6 bases from V and 3 bases from J, leaving 12 bases between.